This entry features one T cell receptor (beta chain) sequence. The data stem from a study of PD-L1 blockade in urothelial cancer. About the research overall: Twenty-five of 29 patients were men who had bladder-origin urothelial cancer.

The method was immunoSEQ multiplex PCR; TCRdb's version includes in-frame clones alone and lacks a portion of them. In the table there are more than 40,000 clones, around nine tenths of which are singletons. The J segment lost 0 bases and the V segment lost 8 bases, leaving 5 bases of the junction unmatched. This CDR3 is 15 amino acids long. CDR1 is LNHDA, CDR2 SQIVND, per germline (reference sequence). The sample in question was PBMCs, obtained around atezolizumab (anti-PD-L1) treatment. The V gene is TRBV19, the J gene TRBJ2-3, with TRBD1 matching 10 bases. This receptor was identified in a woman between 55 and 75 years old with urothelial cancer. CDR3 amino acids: CASAGTGVSTDTQYF. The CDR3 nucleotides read TGTGCCAGTGCCGGGACAGGGGTTAGCACAGATACGCAGTATTTT.